The 25 T cell receptor beta chains below all came from one sample that was sequenced in a study of shared clonotypes between healthy human individuals. TCRdb keeps only in-frame clones here, not all; method: immunoSEQ multiplex PCR. The sample holds about 510,000 clones, about 96% seen once. Sequenced: naive CD4+ T cells sorted from blood. The subset: CD45RA+ positively selected. All receptors derive from a woman aged 25 to 39 in good health.

This chain joins TRBV28 and TRBJ1-5; tentatively, D is TRBD1 (5 bases). CDR1 is MDHEN and CDR2 is SYDVKM in the germline V gene. The length of the CDR3 is 15 residues. Trimming left V 5 bases short and J 3 bases short, with 14 bases between. CDR3 DNA sequence: TGTGCCAGCAGTCTGCCGGCGGGGCCCAATCAGCCCCAGCATTTT. Protein product: CASSLPAGPNQPQHF.

This sequence joins TRBV30 and TRBJ2-5; the match to TRBD2 covers 7 bases. The germline V gene encodes CDR1 GTSNPN and CDR2 SVGIG (reference sequence). The CDR3 sequence is 13 residues long. V lost 6 bases, J lost 4 bases, and 8 bases stayed unmatched. As DNA, the CDR3 is TGTGCCTGTGCGAAGCTAGCGGCAGAGACCCAGTACTTC. This codes for CACAKLAAETQYF.

The chain has TRBV7-9 and TRBJ2-5; no clear D gene. The CDR3 consists of 12 residues. Trimming left V 5 bases short and J 8 bases short, with 12 bases between. Looked up from germline, CDR1 is SEHNR and CDR2 is FQNEAQ (reference sequence). The CDR3 DNA is TGTGCCAGCAGCGTATTGGCTGAAACCCAGTACTTC. The encoded protein is CASSVLAETQYF.

This clone was observed a single time. This chain joins TRBV4-1 and TRBJ1-1; no reliable D call. V lost 4 bases and J 3 bases, leaving 9 bases between the germline ends. The germline V gene has CDR1 MGHRA and CDR2 YSYEKL. The CDR3 covers 13 residues. For the CDR3, the DNA is TGCGCCAGCAGCCTCCGGAGGGACACTGAAGCTTTCTTT. It yields the protein CASSLRRDTEAFF.

The J gene is TRBJ1-4, the V gene TRBV19; D might be TRBD1 (6 bases). The CDR3 is 17 amino acids. Trimming took off 2 bases at V and 8 bases at J, with 21 bases between the two ends. Per germline, CDR1 LNHDA and CDR2 SQIVND (reference sequence). DNA of the CDR3: TGTGCCAGTAGTATAAGTACAGGGTTGTGGCGGAGGGAAAAACTGTTTTTT. Its protein product is CASSISTGLWRREKLFF.

The chain couples TRBV18 to TRBJ1-1; no clear D gene. The germline gives CDR1 KGHSH, CDR2 LQKENI. The V and J ends lost 3 bases and 1 base respectively, with 12 bases between them. The CDR3 extends over 15 amino acids. This chain's CDR3 is CASSPPVDTNTEAFF. CDR3 bases: TGTGCCAGCTCACCGCCAGTCGACACGAACACTGAAGCTTTCTTT.

V is TRBV18 and J is TRBJ1-1; possibly TRBD1 for D (6 bases). The germline V gene encodes CDR1 KGHSH and CDR2 LQKENI. V was trimmed by 1 base and J by 3 bases, leaving 15 bases between them. The CDR3 consists of 16 residues. The CDR3 here is CASSPLNPQGYTEAFF. CDR3 nucleotide sequence: TGTGCCAGCTCACCACTAAACCCACAGGGATACACTGAAGCTTTCTTT.

This sequence joins TRBV27 and TRBJ2-7; weak D call: TRBD1 (6 bases). Germline CDR1 is MNHEY and CDR2 is SMNVEV (reference sequence). There are 15 residues in the CDR3. With 6 bases removed from V and 0 bases from J, the gap between germline ends came to 15 bases. The CDR3 is CASRQRQESSYEQYF. CDR3 nucleotides: TGTGCCAGCAGGCAACGACAGGAGAGCTCCTACGAGCAGTACTTC.

The CDR3 coding sequence is TGTGCCAGCAGCTTAGTTGCTAGCGGGAGACGGGGCGAGCAGTACTTC. Protein product: CASSLVASGRRGEQYF. V gene TRBV11-2 combines with J gene TRBJ2-7, with 10 bases matching TRBD2. Germline loops: CDR1 SGHAT, CDR2 FQNNGV. CDR3 length equals 16 residues. V was clipped by 1 base and J by 6 bases; unmatched bases: 9.

This chain joins TRBV7-9 and TRBJ2-5, with 7 bases identical to TRBD2. The germline CDR1 and CDR2 sequences are SEHNR and FQNEAQ (reference sequence). This CDR3 spans 16 amino acids. V trimming: 4 bases; J trimming: 2 bases; junction bases outside the gene matches: 10. The CDR3 region is CASSSPIGRWQETQYF. The CDR3 DNA follows: TGTGCCAGCAGCTCCCCCATCGGGAGGTGGCAAGAGACCCAGTACTTC.

The chain uses TRBV29-1 and TRBJ2-3; 9 bases are a match to TRBD1. Per the germline V gene, CDR1 is SQVTM and CDR2 is ANQGSEA. Trimming cost V 5 bases and J 1 base; bases outside gene matches: 4. The CDR3 totals 14 residues. This CDR3 is CSVRRQGGTDTQYF. The CDR3 DNA reads as TGCAGCGTTCGTAGACAGGGGGGCACAGATACGCAGTATTTT.

The J gene is TRBJ2-7, the V gene TRBV5-1; 9 bases match TRBD1. With V trimmed by 1 base and J by 3 bases, 2 bases remained unmatched. Germline V CDR1 and CDR2: SGHRS, YFSETQ. The CDR3 is made up of 14 amino acids. The CDR3 DNA sequence: TGCGCCAGCAGCTTGCAGGGACAGGGCTACGAGCAGTACTTC. It encodes CASSLQGQGYEQYF.

The CDR3 DNA reads TGTGCCAGCAGTTACTCGATAACAGGTGCACCCTACGAGCAGTACTTC. It translates to CASSYSITGAPYEQYF. The chain combines TRBV6-5 with TRBJ2-7, with a weak D call TRBD1 (5 bases). The CDR3 spans 16 residues. V was cut by 0 bases and J by 2 bases, with 14 bases left in between. Per germline, CDR1 MNHEY and CDR2 SVGAGI.

V and J are TRBV10-1 and TRBJ2-3; 10 bases agree with TRBD2. This CDR3 comprises 15 residues. Trimming removed 2 bases from V and 6 bases from J; junction bases left unmatched: 5. Germline V gene data show CDR1 as WNHNN and CDR2 as SYGVQD (reference sequence). For the CDR3, the DNA is TGCGCCAGCAGTGAGGGTGCTAGCGGGAGTGATACGCAGTATTTT. Translation: CASSEGASGSDTQYF.

This clone has only one observation. This sequence joins TRBV2 and TRBJ2-5; tentatively, D is TRBD2 (5 bases). The CDR3 is 13 amino acids. V lost 8 bases and J lost 4, with 14 bases in between. The germline V gene has CDR1 SNHLY and CDR2 FYNNEI. As DNA, the CDR3 is TGTGCCAGCCAAGTGGGAGTTCCAGAGACCCAGTACTTC. Encoded protein: CASQVGVPETQYF.

This rearrangement joins TRBV30 to TRBJ2-1; TRBD2 agrees at 12 bases. The germline V gene encodes CDR1 GTSNPN and CDR2 SVGIG (reference sequence). J gave up 6 bases and V 3 bases, and 9 bases lay outside the gene matches. This CDR3 is built from 16 residues. DNA for the CDR3: TGTGCCTGGAGCACCCGGAGGACTAGCGGGACCAATGAGCAGTTCTTC. Its protein product is CAWSTRRTSGTNEQFF.

The chain carries TRBV2 and TRBJ2-1; no firm D call. The V gene lost 6 bases and the J gene lost 4 bases, with 13 bases spanning the gap. From germline, CDR1 is SNHLY and CDR2 FYNNEI. The CDR3 runs 14 residues. This CDR3 is CASRPGPTYNEQFF. CDR3 bases: TGTGCCAGCAGACCTGGCCCGACGTACAATGAGCAGTTCTTC.

The chain combines TRBV7-2 with TRBJ1-2, with D maybe TRBD1 (5 bases). The CDR3 runs to 15 residues. V lost 4 bases, J lost 3 bases, and 15 bases lay in between. Germline loops: CDR1 SGHTA, CDR2 FQGNSA. The CDR3 coding sequence is TGTGCCAGCAGCTACGCGTGGGGGGGTGACTATGGCTACACCTTC. As protein: CASSYAWGGDYGYTF. The variable domain in full, with the rest retrieved from reference TRBV7-2 and TRBJ1-2, is GAGVSQSPSNKVTEKGKDVELRCDPISGHTALYWYRQSLGQGLEFLIYFQGNSAPDKSGLPSDRFSAERTGGSVSTLTIQRTQQEDSAVYLCASSYAWGGDYGYTFGSGTRLTVV.

J is TRBJ1-5 and V is TRBV29-1; 7 bases align to TRBD1. The germline V gene has CDR1 SQVTM and CDR2 ANQGSEA. The CDR3 is 13 residues long. V shed 6 bases and J 4 bases; nucleotides not matched to a gene: 6. The CDR3 is CSVLEQGNQPQHF. In DNA, the CDR3 is TGCAGCGTACTAGAACAGGGGAATCAGCCCCAGCATTTT.

A single count supports this clone. The chain has TRBV9 and TRBJ2-7, with D perhaps TRBD1 (6 bases). The CDR3 is 15 residues long. CDR1 is SGDLS, CDR2 YYNGEE, per germline. V was cut by 3 bases and J by 1 base, with 14 bases left in between. The CDR3, as DNA: TGTGCCAGCAGCGCAGAACCACAGGGTTCCTACGAGCAGTACTTC. Translated: CASSAEPQGSYEQYF.

The V gene is TRBV29-1, the J gene TRBJ2-6, with D tentatively TRBD2 (7 bases). Germline V CDR1 and CDR2: SQVTM, ANQGSEA. Between the trimmed V and J ends, which lost 4 bases and 2 bases, there was a span of 9 bases. This CDR3 has 14 residues. The CDR3 sequence: CSVGEGAGANVLTF. The DNA of the CDR3 is TGCAGCGTTGGGGAGGGGGCTGGGGCCAACGTCCTGACTTTC.

This rearrangement joins TRBV25-1 to TRBJ1-2; 8 nucleotides line up with TRBD1. The CDR3 sequence is 16 residues long. The V segment lost 2 bases and the J segment 4 bases; nucleotides outside the gene matches: 9. CDR1 and CDR2 from the germline V gene are MGHDK and SYGVNS. CDR3 in amino acids: CASSEGGQGAVYGYTF. In DNA, the CDR3 is TGTGCCAGCAGTGAAGGAGGTCAGGGGGCTGTCTATGGCTACACCTTC.

In nucleotides, the CDR3 is TGCGCCAGCAGTCCCTTGCCAGGGGGGACTGAAGCTTTCTTT. It translates to CASSPLPGGTEAFF. V gene TRBV23-1 combines with J gene TRBJ1-1; 7 bases fit TRBD1. TRBV23-1 belongs to the ORF category, with a function that is uncertain. The CDR3 runs to 14 residues. V lost 4 bases and J lost 5; bases outside the gene matches: 7.

The rearrangement joins TRBV15 to TRBJ1-1, with D possibly TRBD1 on 6 matching bases. The CDR3 loop spans 15 amino acids. Germline V lookup: CDR1 LNHNV, CDR2 YYDKDF (reference sequence). V lost 2 bases and J 4 bases, leaving 14 bases between the germline ends. This CDR3 reads CATSRQQGPSTEAFF. The CDR3 coding sequence is TGTGCCACCAGCAGACAACAGGGTCCTTCCACTGAAGCTTTCTTT.

The J gene is TRBJ1-2, the V gene TRBV28; no clear D. V shed 3 bases and J shed 4 bases, with 9 bases lying between them. Germline V gene lookup returns CDR1 MDHEN and CDR2 SYDVKM. The CDR3 length is 13 residues. The CDR3 loop reads CASSFGQLYGYTF. The CDR3 nucleotides are TGTGCCAGCAGTTTCGGGCAGCTCTATGGCTACACCTTC.